One sample yielded the 15 T cell receptor beta chains listed below, sequenced in a study of blood T cell repertoires in COVID-19. Clones were sequenced by immunoSEQ multiplex PCR, and TCRdb holds only the in-frame ones, with some missing. This table has about 100,000 clones, more than 70% appearing once. Sequenced input: peripheral blood. Receptors originate from a woman over 75 with acute or convalescent COVID-19.

The chain has TRBV10-2 and TRBJ2-2, with D possibly matching TRBD1 (6 bases). Trimming pared 6 bases from V and 6 bases from J, leaving 11 bases between. Germline V gives CDR1 WSHSY, CDR2 SAAADI. The CDR3 length is 13 residues. The DNA for the CDR3 is TGCGCCAGCAGCAGAACAGGGTCCGGGGAGCTGTTTTTT. Translation: CASSRTGSGELFF.

V is TRBV24-1 and J is TRBJ1-1, with 9 bases lining up with TRBD1. Germline lookup yields CDR1 KGHDR and CDR2 SFDVKD. J gave up 3 bases and V 3 bases, and 4 bases lay outside the gene matches. The CDR3 runs 15 residues. The chain's CDR3 is CATSDHRQGDTEAFF. CDR3 in DNA: TGTGCCACCAGTGATCATCGACAGGGGGACACTGAAGCTTTCTTT.

CDR3 nucleotide sequence: TGTGCCAGCAGTTTGAGCGGGAGGGCCTACACAGATACGCAGTATTTT. This codes for CASSLSGRAYTDTQYF. The rearrangement links TRBV27 to TRBJ2-3, with TRBD2 matching 10 bases. CDR3 length: 16 residues. Losses at the gene ends were 3 bases for V and 2 bases for J; bases not matched to a gene: 5. Germline V CDR1 and CDR2: MNHEY, SMNVEV (reference sequence).

This sequence joins TRBV14 and TRBJ2-7, with TRBD1 matching over 7 bases. V lost 5 bases, J lost 6 bases, and 16 bases stayed unmatched. The CDR3 sequence is 16 residues long. Germline CDR1 and CDR2: SGHDN and FVKESK. CDR3 sequence reads: CASSRTRDSPLSEQYF. The DNA of the CDR3 is TGTGCCAGCAGCAGAACACGGGACAGCCCCCTTTCCGAGCAGTACTTC.

This chain links TRBV27 with TRBJ2-2, with 8 bases fitting TRBD2. J lost 6 bases, V lost 7 bases, and 13 bases had no gene match. The CDR3 contains 16 residues. The germline V gene encodes CDR1 MNHEY and CDR2 SMNVEV (reference sequence). CDR3 region: CASTLRGGSGAGELFF. The CDR3 nucleotides read TGTGCCAGCACCCTTCGCGGGGGGTCTGGAGCCGGGGAGCTGTTTTTT.

The chain links TRBV18 to TRBJ1-3; TRBD1 matches 7 bases. The ends lost 2 bases at V and 4 bases at J; junction bases unmatched: 8. The CDR3 is 16 amino acids. CDR1 and CDR2 from the germline V gene are KGHSH and LQKENI. The CDR3 protein is CASSPARQGSGNTIYF. The CDR3, as DNA: TGTGCCAGCTCACCAGCGCGACAGGGATCCGGAAACACCATATATTTT.

The chain couples TRBV5-4 to TRBJ2-1; 7 bases match TRBD2. This CDR3 is built from 16 residues. V lost 4 bases, J lost 0 bases, and 7 bases stayed unmatched. Germline V lookup: CDR1 SGHNT, CDR2 YYREEE (reference sequence). The CDR3 sequence is CASSRGLPDSYNEQFF. As DNA, the CDR3 is TGTGCCAGCAGCCGGGGACTACCAGACTCCTACAATGAGCAGTTCTTC.

The rearrangement joins TRBV27 to TRBJ1-2; a possible D gene is TRBD1 (6 bases). Trimming stripped 6 bases from V and 2 bases from J, with 19 bases between. CDR1 and CDR2 (germline): MNHEY, SMNVEV (reference sequence). This CDR3 has 16 residues. The CDR3 loop reads CASSNFGTLGNYGYTF. The CDR3 bases are TGTGCCAGCAGCAACTTTGGGACACTGGGGAACTATGGCTACACCTTC.

The chain employs TRBV25-1 and TRBJ1-2, with 9 bases matching TRBD1. Germline lookup yields CDR1 MGHDK and CDR2 SYGVNS. J was trimmed by 0 bases and V by 1 base; bases with no gene match: 3. This CDR3 spans 16 amino acids. CDR3: CASSEWDRAPNYGYTF. CDR3 bases: TGTGCCAGCAGTGAATGGGACAGGGCACCTAACTATGGCTACACCTTC.

The V gene is TRBV24-1, the J gene TRBJ2-5, with TRBD1 matching over 7 bases. This CDR3 has 14 residues. CDR1 and CDR2 (germline): KGHDR, SFDVKD. With 5 bases clipped from V and 4 bases from J, the junction kept 6 bases outside the gene matches. CDR3 sequence (DNA): TGTGCCACCAGTGGGACAGGCGCCGGAGAGACCCAGTACTTC. Translation gives CATSGTGAGETQYF.

The rearrangement links TRBV5-6 to TRBJ2-7; 9 nucleotides agree with TRBD1. V trimming: 4 bases; J trimming: 4 bases; junction bases outside the gene matches: 6. CDR1 is SGHDT and CDR2 is YYEEEE in the germline V gene. The CDR3 sequence is 14 residues long. The CDR3 is CASSQLQGAYEQYF. In DNA form, the CDR3 reads TGTGCCAGCAGCCAGTTACAGGGGGCGTACGAGCAGTACTTC.

CDR3 sequence reads: CASSQGAEREQYF. As DNA, the CDR3 is TGTGCCAGCAGTCAGGGGGCTGAGAGAGAGCAGTACTTC. The genes are TRBV11-3 and TRBJ2-7, with TRBD1 matching over 8 bases. The germline V gene has CDR1 SGHNT and CDR2 YENEEA. J lost 7 bases, V lost 6 bases, and 8 bases had no gene match. This CDR3 is 13 amino acids long.

This clone showed up just a few times. The chain uses TRBV7-6 and TRBJ1-1; D unclear. V was pared by 1 base and J by 3 bases, with 6 bases between. Germline V gives CDR1 SGHVS, CDR2 FNYEAQ. The CDR3 covers 13 residues. CDR3 DNA: TGTGCCAGCAGCTTAGGCGGAGACACTGAAGCTTTCTTT. The encoded protein is CASSLGGDTEAFF.

The chain employs TRBV12-5 and TRBJ1-5, with 9 positions matching TRBD1. Germline values: CDR1 LGHNT, CDR2 FRNRAP. V was pared by 6 bases and J by 7 bases, with 4 bases of the junction left unmatched. This CDR3 region has 13 residues. The CDR3 DNA reads as TGTGCTAGTGGGGGACAGGGTAGGCAGCCCCAGCATTTT. It encodes CASGGQGRQPQHF.

The chain couples TRBV27 to TRBJ1-6; TRBD1 agrees at 7 bases. The CDR3 spans 16 residues. After removal of 3 bases from V and 4 bases from J, the junction contained 6 bases not matched to a gene. Germline V CDR1 and CDR2: MNHEY, SMNVEV (reference sequence). CDR3 nucleotide sequence: TGTGCCAGCAGTTTCACAGGGGTGCGATATAATTCACCCCTCCACTTT. Encoded protein: CASSFTGVRYNSPLHF.